Sequencing of this T cell receptor (beta chain) was carried out in a study of identical twins. Whole-study findings and limits: Out-of-frame alpha sequences common to twins exhibited a surplus of low generation probability.

TCRdb processed the 5' RACE reads anew with MiXCR; each CDR3 protein has one entry. The table records 310,000 or so distinct CDR3 sequences, about 8.9% of them present only once. Note on this clonotype: The antigen is unknown.

The CDR3 extends over 17 amino acids. Trimming cost V 4 bases and J 1 base, with 17 bases left between them. The germline V gene encodes CDR1 KGHDR and CDR2 SFDVKD. Healthy Caucasians made up all donors. These data were likewise used in another study, on yellow fever vaccine responses in identical twins.

This chain uses TRBV24-1 with TRBJ2-3; no reliable D call. Sequenced: memory (CD45RO+) T cells sorted from blood. This TCR came from a young woman in good health. The CDR3 is CATSDPPGNWGTDTQYF. The CDR3 nucleotides read TGTGCCACCAGTGACCCCCCCGGTAACTGGGGCACAGATACGCAGTATTTT.